This passage covers 25 T cell receptor beta chains from one sample sequenced in a study of T-cell memory formation after mild COVID-19. TCRdb re-derived calls from the 5' RACE reads in MiXCR, one entry per CDR3 protein. The data show approximately 98,000 distinct CDR3 sequences, with around 17% seen just once and about 6% held by the top ten. Sequencing was carried out using PBMCs or a T cell subset sorted from them (not recorded which). All receptors come from a man aged 18 to 30 who had mild COVID-19 (a few samples of this study predate the infection). Cell type and time point are not known.

This clonotype was seen a few times. The rearrangement joins TRBV19 to TRBJ1-4, with D perhaps TRBD1 (5 bases). Trimming cost V 3 bases and J 6 bases, with 8 bases left between them. Germline V gene sequence: CDR1 LNHDA, CDR2 SQIVND (reference sequence). CDR3 length equals 13 residues. This CDR3 reads CASSMKQDEKLFF. CDR3 in DNA: TGTGCCAGTAGTATGAAACAGGATGAAAAACTGTTTTTT. The full variable domain, completed using reference TRBV19 and TRBJ1-4, is DGGITQSPKYLFRKEGQNVTLSCEQNLNHDAMYWYRQDPGQGLRLIYYSQIVNDFQKGDIAEGYSVSREKKESFPLTVTSAQKNPTAFYLCASSMKQDEKLFFGSGTQLSVL.

This clonotype was detected only a few times. The chain joins TRBV18 to TRBJ1-1, with a weak D call TRBD1 (5 bases). Germline V CDR1 and CDR2: KGHSH, LQKENI. V was clipped by 5 bases and J by 6 bases, with 22 bases between them. This CDR3 is built from 16 residues. The CDR3 reads CASSSYRDYQSAEAFF. In DNA, the CDR3 is TGTGCCAGCTCAAGTTATAGGGACTATCAATCCGCTGAAGCTTTCTTT.

The V and J genes are TRBV2 and TRBJ2-5, with D unresolved. The CDR3 runs to 14 residues. The germline gives CDR1 SNHLY, CDR2 FYNNEI. V dropped 5 bases and J dropped 5 bases, with 15 bases sitting between them. The CDR3 spells CASSYSRGGETQYF. CDR3 in DNA: TGTGCCAGCAGTTACAGCCGAGGTGGGGAGACCCAGTACTTC.

This clonotype showed up just a few times. The chain joins TRBV6-2 or TRBV6-3 to TRBJ2-5; D is unclear. The length of the CDR3 is 14 residues. Germline lookup yields CDR1 MNHEY and CDR2 SVGEGT. The V end lost 5 bases, the J end lost 1 base, and 11 bases lay between the germline ends. The CDR3 spells CASSTRLLQETQYF. The DNA for the CDR3 is TGTGCCAGCAGTACGCGACTGCTCCAAGAGACCCAGTACTTC.

The J gene is TRBJ1-1, the V gene TRBV21-1; the table calls TRBD1, which could not be checked here. TRBV21-1 is flagged as a pseudogene. The CDR3 is 13 residues long. CDR3 region: CARIQGKNTEAFF. The CDR3 DNA reads TGTGCCAGAATACAGGGGAAGAACACTGAAGCTTTCTTT.

This clonotype qualifies as medium-sized. This chain connects TRBV12-3 or TRBV12-4 to TRBJ2-1, with 7 bases identical to TRBD1. The V segment lost 6 bases and the J segment 5 bases; nucleotides outside the gene matches: 7. The CDR3 covers 14 residues. As DNA, the CDR3 is TGTGCCAGCAGCTACAGGGGTTTGGACAATGAGCAGTTCTTC. Its protein is CASSYRGLDNEQFF.

This clonotype was seen a handful of times. The V gene is TRBV5-1, the J gene TRBJ2-6, with D possibly TRBD1 on 5 matching bases. CDR3 length: 14 residues. Trimming cost V 7 bases and J 0 bases, with 8 bases left between them. CDR1 SGHRS and CDR2 YFSETQ come from the germline V gene. In DNA form, the CDR3 reads TGCGCCAGCGACAGCGACTCTGGGGCCAACGTCCTGACTTTC. It encodes CASDSDSGANVLTF.

In this sample, this clonotype turned up a few times. V is TRBV7-2 and J is TRBJ1-6; a possible D gene is TRBD1 (6 bases). CDR1 and CDR2 (germline): SGHTA, FQGNSA. This CDR3 spans 15 amino acids. V dropped 5 bases and J dropped 7 bases, with 15 bases sitting between them. The CDR3 DNA reads as TGTGCCAGCAGCCCTAACCGAAGGGGGAATTCACCCCTCCACTTT. Translated, it gives CASSPNRRGNSPLHF.

This clonotype appeared a few times. The rearrangement links TRBV20-1 to TRBJ2-5, with a tentative D call TRBD1 (6 bases). The germline V gene encodes CDR1 DFQATT and CDR2 SNEGSKA (reference sequence). This CDR3 has 12 residues. Trimming left V 6 bases short and J 4 bases short, with 12 bases between. The chain's CDR3 is CSADGRGETQYF. Written as DNA, the CDR3 is TGCAGTGCGGATGGCAGGGGAGAGACCCAGTACTTC.

The rearrangement uses TRBV10-3 and TRBJ2-1; 10 nucleotides line up with TRBD2. CDR1 and CDR2 from the germline V gene are ENHRY and SYGVKD. Trimming at V came to 4 bases and at J to 7 bases, leaving 13 bases not matched to a gene. This CDR3 is built from 17 residues. The CDR3 reads CAISGSKRGGEWNEQFF. The CDR3 nucleotides are TGTGCCATCAGTGGGTCGAAGCGGGGGGGCGAGTGGAATGAGCAGTTCTTC.

The chain joins TRBV7-2 to TRBJ2-5; D is possibly TRBD1 or TRBD2 (6 bases each). Per germline, CDR1 SGHTA and CDR2 FQGNSA. V gave up 5 bases and J gave up 7 bases, with 17 bases separating them. CDR3 size: 14 residues. The CDR3, as DNA: TGTGCCAGCAGCCCGAGGGGGGATGGAGGGACCCAGTACTTC. It encodes CASSPRGDGGTQYF.

This clonotype turned up a few times. The rearrangement links TRBV28 to TRBJ1-6; D is unresolved. The V gene's germline CDR1 is MDHEN and CDR2 SYDVKM. V was shortened by 11 bases and J by 8 bases, with 13 bases between the two germline ends. The CDR3 is 12 residues long. CDR3 sequence reads: CAARTRHSPLHF. CDR3 nucleotides: TGTGCCGCTCGGACTCGGCATTCACCCCTCCACTTT.

This clonotype was detected a few times. The rearrangement joins TRBV6-6 to TRBJ1-5; 9 bases are a match to TRBD1. Germline values: CDR1 MNHNY, CDR2 SVGAGI (reference sequence). V dropped 6 bases and J dropped 6; count of bases not matched to a gene: 12. The CDR3 contains 16 residues. CDR3 bases: TGTGCCAGCAGACCCAGACAGGGGGGGGTGACTCAGCCCCAGCATTTT. Encoded protein: CASRPRQGGVTQPQHF.

In this sample, this clonotype turned up a few times. The gene calls are TRBV20-1 and TRBJ1-5; the match to TRBD1 covers 9 bases. Germline trimming cut 5 bases from V and 6 bases from J; bases unmatched to any gene: 5. CDR1 and CDR2 (germline): DFQATT, SNEGSKA (reference sequence). CDR3 length: 13 amino acids. The CDR3, as DNA: TGCAGTGCTGCACAGGGGGCTGGTCAGCCCCAGCATTTT. Protein product: CSAAQGAGQPQHF.

The chain recombines TRBV9 with TRBJ2-5; 15 positions match TRBD2. The CDR3 spans 15 residues. Germline values: CDR1 SGDLS, CDR2 YYNGEE. V lost 3 bases to trimming and J lost 4 bases; unmatched junction nucleotides: 1. In DNA, the CDR3 is TGTGCCAGCAGCGGGACTAGCGGGGGGGCAGAGACCCAGTACTTC. It yields the protein CASSGTSGGAETQYF.

This sequence joins TRBV21-1 and TRBJ2-3; the D call of TRBD1 is as the table states it, not checked on the DNA. TRBV21-1 is described as a pseudogene. The CDR3 runs 12 residues. The CDR3 region is CASSDPPDTQYF. In DNA, the CDR3 is TGTGCCAGCAGTGACCCCCCAGATACGCAGTATTTT.

This clonotype turned up a few times. The rearrangement links TRBV2 to TRBJ2-5, with TRBD2 as a possible D gene (6 bases). The CDR3 consists of 13 residues. Germline lookup yields CDR1 SNHLY and CDR2 FYNNEI. V was clipped by 4 bases and J by 5 bases, with 11 bases between them. The CDR3, as DNA: TGTGCCAGCAGTGCGGACTATACTGAGACCCAGTACTTC. Translation: CASSADYTETQYF.

CDR3 residues: CSAKEWDRGFNTEAFF. CDR3 nucleotide sequence: TGCAGTGCTAAGGAGTGGGACAGGGGCTTTAACACTGAAGCTTTCTTT. The chain has TRBV20-1 and TRBJ1-1; TRBD1 matches at 10 bases. Unmatched junction bases numbered 10, after V lost 4 bases and J lost 2 bases. Germline V CDR1 and CDR2: DFQATT, SNEGSKA (reference sequence). The CDR3 runs 16 residues.

This clonotype was counted a few times. The rearrangement joins TRBV29-1 to TRBJ2-5, with 11 positions matching TRBD2. The CDR3 consists of 14 residues. V lost 6 bases to trimming and J lost 5 bases; unmatched junction nucleotides: 8. In germline, CDR1 is SQVTM, CDR2 ANQGSEA. The CDR3 coding sequence is TGCAGCGTCGCCCCCCGACTAGCGGGGGAGACCCAGTACTTC. Its translation is CSVAPRLAGETQYF.

The gene calls are TRBV4-1 and TRBJ1-6; maybe TRBD1 (6 bases). V lost 0 bases and J lost 8, with 14 bases in between. This CDR3 comprises 16 residues. Germline values: CDR1 MGHRA, CDR2 YSYEKL. The CDR3 DNA is TGCGCCAGCAGCCAAGATTCGGACAGTCGATATTCACCCCTCCACTTT. Protein product: CASSQDSDSRYSPLHF.

The V and J genes are TRBV20-1 and TRBJ1-5; a weak D match, TRBD1 (5 bases). Germline loops: CDR1 DFQATT, CDR2 SNEGSKA (reference sequence). The CDR3 length is 13 residues. V lost 6 bases and J 6 bases, leaving 15 bases between the germline ends. In DNA, the CDR3 is TGCAGTGCCACGTTAGAGGGGCCTCAGCCCCAGCATTTT. This codes for CSATLEGPQPQHF.

This chain links TRBV7-2 with TRBJ1-5, with D hard to call. The CDR3 runs to 15 residues. V was shortened by 1 base and J by 9 bases, with 16 bases between the two germline ends. The germline V gene encodes CDR1 SGHTA and CDR2 FQGNSA. The CDR3 loop reads CASSLDSAGGGPQHF. The CDR3 bases are TGTGCCAGCAGCTTAGACTCGGCAGGCGGTGGGCCCCAGCATTTT.

The chain recombines TRBV11-1 with TRBJ2-7; D is unresolved. The CDR3 runs 12 residues. The germline V gene encodes CDR1 SGHAT and CDR2 FQDESV (reference sequence). V lost 3 bases and J 6 bases, leaving 9 bases between the germline ends. DNA of the CDR3: TGTGCCAGCAGCTTTAGCCTAAGCGAGCAGTACTTC. This codes for CASSFSLSEQYF.

V is TRBV19 and J is TRBJ1-1, with D hard to call. This CDR3 has 13 amino acids. Trimming shortened V by 5 bases and J by 4 bases, and 11 bases separated the two germline ends. The V gene's germline CDR1 is LNHDA and CDR2 SQIVND (reference sequence). CDR3 sequence reads: CASSERVSTEAFF. CDR3 nucleotides: TGTGCCAGTAGTGAAAGGGTATCCACTGAAGCTTTCTTT.

This clonotype appeared a few times. The rearrangement uses TRBV5-1 and TRBJ2-7, with 11 bases that match TRBD2. The CDR3 sequence is 15 residues long. Germline loops: CDR1 SGHRS, CDR2 YFSETQ. The V segment lost 0 bases and the J segment 5 bases; nucleotides outside the gene matches: 4. CDR3 loop: CASSLGLAGGNEQYF. For the CDR3, the DNA is TGCGCCAGCAGCTTGGGCCTAGCGGGGGGAAACGAGCAGTACTTC.